Presented here are 8 T cell receptor beta chains from one specimen sequenced in a study of human T cells and chemical hapten exposure. Indicated time point: patch test 2, 6 weeks after DPC sensitization. Treatment defined: therapeutic diphenylcyclopropenone sensitization with weekly scalp DPC. TCRdb used MiXCR to reprocess the RACE reads, holding one entry per CDR3 protein. The sample gives tens of thousands of distinct CDR3 sequences, more than 9% of which show up once; roughly 1.5% is in the top ten. This sample comprised whole blood, obtained in connection with sensitization to the hapten diphenylcyclopropenone (DPC). These receptor sequences come from a man aged 18 to 29 with alopecia areata. Some clones in this sample may be carry-over from other donors' samples.

This CDR3 reads CASSIASLAKNIQYF. CDR3 nucleotide sequence: TGTGCCAGTAGTATAGCCAGTCTAGCCAAAAACATTCAGTACTTC. V gene TRBV19 combines with J gene TRBJ2-4, with D hard to call. V gave up 1 base and J gave up 0 bases, with 7 bases separating them. The germline CDR1 and CDR2 sequences are LNHDA and SQIVND (reference sequence). The CDR3 length is 15 residues.

In this sample, this clonotype turned up many times. This chain uses TRBV19 with TRBJ2-5; 7 bases are shared with TRBD1. Trimming cost V 10 bases and J 9 bases; bases outside gene matches: 20. Germline V gene sequence: CDR1 LNHDA, CDR2 SQIVND (reference sequence). The CDR3 runs 15 residues. The CDR3 loop reads CATSPGTELLFSQYF. CDR3 DNA: TGTGCCACCAGCCCCGGGACAGAGCTTTTGTTTTCCCAGTACTTC.

This clonotype was detected many times. This chain uses TRBV29-1 with TRBJ2-1; 9 nucleotides line up with TRBD1. The V and J ends lost 7 bases and 4 bases, in that order; junction bases with no gene match: 2. Germline V gene data show CDR1 as SQVTM and CDR2 as ANQGSEA. This CDR3 has 12 amino acids. This CDR3 reads CSADRGYNEQFF. The CDR3 DNA sequence: TGCAGCGCGGACAGGGGTTACAATGAGCAGTTCTTC.

This chain joins TRBV6-5 and TRBJ1-1; no clear D. The length of the CDR3 is 13 residues. Germline CDR1 reads MNHEY; CDR2 reads SVGAGI. The germline V and J ends were trimmed by 4 bases and 5 bases, with 11 bases remaining between them. This CDR3 is CASSWSGATEAFF. The CDR3 region has the DNA TGTGCCAGCAGTTGGAGTGGAGCGACTGAAGCTTTCTTT.

This chain connects TRBV4-1 to TRBJ2-1; D is ambiguous. This CDR3 is 14 amino acids long. Germline V gives CDR1 MGHRA, CDR2 YSYEKL. The germline V and J ends were trimmed by 1 base and 8 bases, with 12 bases remaining between them. CDR3 loop: CASSQVFGSDEQFF. For the CDR3, the DNA is TGCGCCAGCAGCCAAGTGTTCGGATCGGATGAGCAGTTCTTC.

In its sample, this clonotype was seen a few times. V is TRBV28 and J is TRBJ2-2; D is unclear. Germline loops: CDR1 MDHEN, CDR2 SYDVKM. There are 13 residues in the CDR3. The V and J ends lost 3 bases and 0 bases respectively, with 2 bases between them. As DNA, the CDR3 is TGTGCCAGCAGTTTGCCGAACACCGGGGAGCTGTTTTTT. Amino acids: CASSLPNTGELFF.

DNA for the CDR3: TGTGCCAGCAGCCGACCGGGACTAGGAGGAGGTACGCAGTATTTT. Its translation: CASSRPGLGGGTQYF. The rearrangement uses TRBV28 and TRBJ2-3; 8 bases are shared with TRBD2. The CDR3 is 15 residues long. In germline, CDR1 is MDHEN, CDR2 SYDVKM. The ends lost 6 bases at V and 8 bases at J; junction bases unmatched: 13.

This clonotype turned up a few times. The chain recombines TRBV4-1 with TRBJ1-4; D unresolved. Germline CDR1 and CDR2: MGHRA and YSYEKL. The CDR3 is made up of 15 amino acids. V shed 0 bases and J shed 5 bases, with 10 bases lying between them. This chain's CDR3 is CASSQDGVENEKLFF. The CDR3 coding sequence is TGCGCCAGCAGCCAAGATGGGGTTGAAAATGAAAAACTGTTTTTT.